These T cell receptor beta chains were read from a single sample in a study of shared clonotypes between healthy human individuals. TCRdb keeps only in-frame clones here, not all; method: immunoSEQ multiplex PCR. The repertoire holds 2,500,000 or so clones, 85% to 95% seen once, with around 0.4% in the top ten. Specimen: naive CD4+ T cells from PBMCs. All receptors derive from a man between 18 and 35 years old in good health. Some clones in this sample may be carry-over from other donors' samples. Each CDR3 is given with its conserved first and last residue. A D gene is named only where the DNA matches it firmly. Clone size is not always given. Where it is, it says once, few, many or a class for expanded clones.

j_gene,d_gene,len,v_gene,abundance,CDR3nt,CDR3aa
TRBJ2-7,.,14,TRBV7-2,.,TGTGCCAGCAGCTTCGGTCCAGGGGTTGGCGAGCAGTACTTC,CASSFGPGVGEQYF
TRBJ1-3,TRBD1,14,TRBV9,.,TGTGCCAGCAGCGCCGACAGGGTTTGGGACACCATATATTTT,CASSADRVWDTIYF
TRBJ2-1,.,14,TRBV7-9,once,TGTGCCAGCAGCGGAGGCCCCTCCTACAATGAGCAGTTCTTC,CASSGGPSYNEQFF
TRBJ1-2,.,12,TRBV2,.,TGTGCCAGCCAGTGGCAGGGAACTGGCTACACCTTC,CASQWQGTGYTF
TRBJ1-1,TRBD1,15,TRBV4-1,few,TGCGCCAGCAGCCCGTTAGGACAGGGGGTATTGGAGGCTTTCTTT,CASSPLGQGVLEAFF
TRBJ1-1,.,13,TRBV2,few,TGTGCCAGCAGTGAAGAAGGGAACACTGAAGCTTTCTTT,CASSEEGNTEAFF
TRBJ2-5,.,15,TRBV6-5,.,TGTGCCAGCAGTTACTCCCAGGGGAGGGGAGAGACCCAGTACTTC,CASSYSQGRGETQYF
TRBJ2-7,.,16,TRBV27,.,TGTGCCAGCAGTCCGTTAGGGACCCCTATTTCCTACGAGCAGTACTTC,CASSPLGTPISYEQYF
TRBJ2-1,.,12,TRBV19,few,TGTGCCAGTAGTCCGGAGGGGGGTGAGCAGTTCTTC,CASSPEGGEQFF
TRBJ1-2,.,12,TRBV7-2,.,TGTGCCAGCAGCCCGAGGGGCTATGGCTACACCTTC,CASSPRGYGYTF
TRBJ2-3,TRBD2,16,TRBV27,.,TGTGCCAGCAGTCCACGGAGCGGGATCAGCACAGATACGCAGTATTTT,CASSPRSGISTDTQYF
TRBJ2-7,.,12,TRBV7-2,.,TGTGCCAGCAGCCTACAGGGTTACGAGCAGTACTTC,CASSLQGYEQYF
TRBJ1-5,.,14,TRBV2,.,TGTGCCAGCAGTGTTGGCGGCTATGTTCAGCCCCAGCATTTT,CASSVGGYVQPQHF
TRBJ2-7,.,14,TRBV12-1,.,TGTGCCAGCAGCTTTGCGCACGCCGCCTACGAGCAGTACTTC,CASSFAHAAYEQYF
TRBJ1-2,.,13,TRBV5-6,.,TGTGCCAGCAGCTTGGAGCAGGGGTATGGCTACACCTTC,CASSLEQGYGYTF
TRBJ2-2,TRBD2,15,TRBV10-2,.,TGCGCCAGCAGACCAGCGGGAGGCCCGGCCGGGGAGCTGTTTTTT,CASRPAGGPAGELFF
TRBJ1-1,.,16,TRBV4-1,few,TGCGCCAGCAGCCAAGTCGGAATGGGATTGAACACTGAAGCTTTCTTT,CASSQVGMGLNTEAFF
TRBJ1-1,TRBD1,18,TRBV30,.,TGTGCCTGGAGTGGGTCCAGGACAGGGCGAGGGATGAACACTGAAGCTTTCTTT,CAWSGSRTGRGMNTEAFF
TRBJ2-5,.,15,TRBV7-2,.,TGTGCCAGCAGCTTAGAAGCGGTACGGGGAGAGACCCAGTACTTC,CASSLEAVRGETQYF
TRBJ1-1,.,12,TRBV30,.,TGTGCCTGGAGTGTGGGCCGTCCCGAAGCTTTCTTT,CAWSVGRPEAFF
TRBJ2-1,.,15,TRBV11-2,.,TGTGCCAGCAGCTCCCTGGGGGTAGGCTACAATGAGCAGTTCTTC,CASSSLGVGYNEQFF
TRBJ1-2,.,15,TRBV5-1,once,TGCGCCAGCAGCTTGGGGGCAGGGAAATCAGATGGCTACACCTTC,CASSLGAGKSDGYTF
TRBJ1-4,TRBD1,15,TRBV2,.,TGTGCCAGCAGTGAAGAGGGACAGGGTTTTGAAAAACTGTTTTTT,CASSEEGQGFEKLFF
TRBJ1-1,.,10,TRBV6-5,.,TGTGCCAGCAGGGGAACTGAAGCTTTCTTT,CASRGTEAFF
TRBJ1-6,TRBD1,16,TRBV7-6,.,TGTGCCAGCAGCTTAGCGTTGGGGACAGGATCCTCACCCCTCCACTTT,CASSLALGTGSSPLHF
TRBJ1-2,.,14,TRBV5-5,.,TGTGCCAGCAGCCTTGTAGGGGATACTTATGGCTACACCTTC,CASSLVGDTYGYTF
TRBJ1-5,TRBD1,16,TRBV28,.,TGTGCCAGCAGTTCCGAGGGGGCCGCGGGGCGGCAGCCCCGGCATTTT,CASSSEGAAGRQPRHF
TRBJ1-3,.,13,TRBV28,once,TGTGCCAGCATCGTTAGCTCTGGAAACACCATATATTTT,CASIVSSGNTIYF
TRBJ2-2,TRBD2,15,TRBV2,.,TGTGCCAGCAGACCTAGCGGGAGGGCCACCGGGGAGCTGTTTTTT,CASRPSGRATGELFF
TRBJ1-2,.,15,TRBV6-5,once,TGTGCCAGCAGCCCAGGGTTTGGGGGTAACTATGGCTACACCTTC,CASSPGFGGNYGYTF
TRBJ1-4,.,15,TRBV7-3,once,TGTGCCAGCAGCTTACGCCCGGGAAGTGGGGAAAAACTGTTTTTT,CASSLRPGSGEKLFF